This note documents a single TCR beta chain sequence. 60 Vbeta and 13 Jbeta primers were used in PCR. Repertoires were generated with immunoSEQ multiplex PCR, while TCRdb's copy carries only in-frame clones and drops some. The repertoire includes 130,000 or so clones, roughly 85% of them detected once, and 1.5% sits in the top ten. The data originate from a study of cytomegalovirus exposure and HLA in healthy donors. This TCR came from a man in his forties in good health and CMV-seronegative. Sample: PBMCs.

DNA for the CDR3: TGCGCCAGCAGCTTGGACTTGGGACAAGGATACGAGCAGTACTTC. Its protein is CASSLDLGQGYEQYF. The rearrangement joins TRBV5-1 to TRBJ2-7; possibly TRBD1 for D (6 bases). The germline V gene encodes CDR1 SGHRS and CDR2 YFSETQ. CDR3 length: 15 residues. Trimming cost V 0 bases and J 4 bases, with 14 bases left between them.